The following is a TCR beta chain sequence with its context. Its specificity is unknown. Germline V gives CDR1 GTSNPN, CDR2 SVGIG (reference sequence). The CDR3 sequence is 11 residues long. Trimming left V 4 bases short and J 7 bases short, with 8 bases between. Libraries were prepared by immunoSEQ multiplex PCR; TCRdb keeps only in-frame clonotypes and omits some of them. The profile shows more than 2,000,000 clones, more than 90% of them singletons. The sample belongs to a study of shared clonotypes between healthy human individuals. Study-wide points: Donor clonotype sharing was expected to depend on sequencing depth.

The chain couples TRBV30 to TRBJ2-1; unclear D gene. Material for sequencing was naive CD4+ T cells sorted from blood. Subset given: CD45RA+ positively selected. The sequence was obtained from a man between 18 and 35 years old in good health. The CDR3 nucleotides read TGTGCCTGGAAGACGGCAAATGAGCAGTTCTTC. Residues: CAWKTANEQFF. Looking up the rest from reference TRBV30 and TRBJ2-1 gives the full variable domain: SQTIHQWPATLVQPVGSPLSLECTVEGTSNPNLYWYRQAAGRGLQLLFYSVGIGQISSEVPQNLSASRPQDRQFILSSKKLLLSDSGFYLCAWKTANEQFFGPGTRLTVL.